Listed here are 22 T cell receptor beta chains from one sample, sequenced in a study of blood T cell repertoires in COVID-19. TCRdb's table, derived via immunoSEQ multiplex PCR, lists solely in-frame clones and lacks some. The top ten clones hold approximately 4% of a sample with 300,000 to 400,000 clones, approximately 87% of them seen once. Sequencing was performed on peripheral blood. All receptors come from a woman between 45 and 60 years old with active or convalescent COVID-19.

This clone occurred once. The chain is built from TRBV11-3 and TRBJ2-7; TRBD1 might be the D (6 bases). The CDR3 extends over 13 amino acids. Trimming pared 5 bases from V and 8 bases from J, leaving 16 bases between. Germline V gene sequence: CDR1 SGHNT, CDR2 YENEEA. The CDR3 sequence is CASSDRTGTQQYF. CDR3 bases: TGTGCCAGCAGCGATCGAACAGGGACCCAGCAGTACTTC.

This rearrangement joins TRBV28 to TRBJ1-2; the match to TRBD1 covers 8 bases. After removal of 5 bases from V and 5 bases from J, the junction contained 4 bases not matched to a gene. The CDR3 contains 13 residues. Germline V lookup: CDR1 MDHEN, CDR2 SYDVKM. The CDR3 DNA sequence: TGTGCCAGCAGTGTCAGGGGGCTTTATGGCTACACCTTC. Its translation: CASSVRGLYGYTF.

The chain links TRBV28 to TRBJ2-5; 11 bases are shared with TRBD2. The V gene's germline CDR1 is MDHEN and CDR2 SYDVKM. The CDR3 loop spans 16 amino acids. V was clipped by 6 bases and J by 1 base; unmatched bases: 7. CDR3 in DNA: TGTGCCAGCAGAGGGACTAGCGGACTATTCCAAGAGACCCAGTACTTC. It translates to CASRGTSGLFQETQYF.

The rearrangement links TRBV18 to TRBJ2-7, with D unclear. This CDR3 region has 16 residues. CDR1 and CDR2 from the germline V gene are KGHSH and LQKENI. The V end was cut by 3 bases, the J end by 4 bases, with 19 bases between. This chain's CDR3 is CASSPHAPSVTYEQYF. The CDR3 coding sequence is TGTGCCAGCTCACCCCACGCTCCCTCCGTCACTTACGAGCAGTACTTC.

The CDR3 loop is CASGMQGRGETQYF. The CDR3 coding sequence is TGTGCCAGCGGAATGCAGGGGCGCGGAGAGACCCAGTACTTC. The rearrangement joins TRBV5-4 to TRBJ2-5, with D perhaps TRBD1 (6 bases). With 7 bases removed from V and 4 bases from J, the gap between germline ends came to 17 bases. Germline V CDR1 and CDR2: SGHNT, YYREEE (reference sequence). The CDR3 runs 14 residues.

The gene calls are TRBV6-5 and TRBJ2-5; possible D gene TRBD1, 6 bases. CDR3 length: 13 amino acids. Germline CDR1 MNHEY, CDR2 SVGAGI. The ends were cut back, 7 bases at V and 3 bases at J, with 12 bases in the middle. The CDR3 DNA reads as TGTGCCAGCATTAGACAGGCCAAAGAGACCCAGTACTTC. The encoded protein is CASIRQAKETQYF.

This sequence joins TRBV28 and TRBJ2-5, with 9 bases aligning to TRBD1. Germline V gene lookup returns CDR1 MDHEN and CDR2 SYDVKM. This CDR3 region has 15 residues. With V trimmed by 5 bases and J by 4 bases, 8 bases remained unmatched. This chain's CDR3 is CASSRTGDIVETQYF. The CDR3 DNA reads TGTGCCAGCAGTCGGACAGGGGATATCGTAGAGACCCAGTACTTC.

The chain combines TRBV7-9 with TRBJ2-2; 8 nucleotides match TRBD2. Germline assignment: CDR1 SEHNR and CDR2 FQNEAQ (reference sequence). V shed 11 bases, J shed 2 bases, and the junction held 7 bases outside the gene matches. The CDR3 is 14 residues long. The CDR3, as DNA: TGTGCCGGCGCGCGGGGGGCCAACACCGGGGAGCTGTTTTTT. Protein sequence: CAGARGANTGELFF.

The J gene is TRBJ2-1, the V gene TRBV28, with 7 bases aligning to TRBD1. The germline V gene encodes CDR1 MDHEN and CDR2 SYDVKM. V trimming: 10 bases; J trimming: 7 bases; junction bases outside the gene matches: 7. This CDR3 contains 12 residues. The CDR3 sequence is CATRQGGNEQFF. The CDR3 DNA reads TGTGCCACAAGACAGGGCGGGAATGAGCAGTTCTTC.

The chain employs TRBV19 and TRBJ1-2, with 7 bases lining up with TRBD1. Per germline, CDR1 LNHDA and CDR2 SQIVND (reference sequence). This CDR3 region has 12 residues. V lost 6 bases, J lost 4 bases, and 2 bases stayed unmatched. CDR3 in DNA: TGTGCCAGTAGCGACAGGGCCTATGGCTACACCTTC. This encodes CASSDRAYGYTF.

This sequence joins TRBV5-5 and TRBJ1-5, with D perhaps matching TRBD1 (6 bases). The V gene's germline CDR1 is SGHKS and CDR2 YYEKEE (reference sequence). This CDR3 is 16 amino acids long. Trimming shortened V by 3 bases and J by 2 bases, and 15 bases separated the two germline ends. CDR3 nucleotide sequence: TGTGCCAGCAGCTGGGGGCAAGGGGGTGGCAATCAGCCCCAGCATTTT. It codes for CASSWGQGGGNQPQHF.

The sample holds one count of this clone. Different DNA sequences within this sample yield the same CDR3. The CDR3 bases are TGTGCCAGCAGCGTAGGTTCCGGTATTTACAATGAGCAGTTCTTC. It translates to CASSVGSGIYNEQFF. V and J are TRBV9 and TRBJ2-1; D is undetermined. Per the germline V gene, CDR1 is SGDLS and CDR2 is YYNGEE. The CDR3 runs 15 residues. Trimming left V 0 bases short and J 4 bases short, with 11 bases between. Full variable domain (outside the CDR3, taken from reference TRBV9 and TRBJ2-1): DSGVTQTPKHLITATGQRVTLRCSPRSGDLSVYWYQQSLDQGLQFLIQYYNGEERAKGNILERFSAQQFPDLHSELNLSSLELGDSALYFCASSVGSGIYNEQFFGPGTRLTVL.

This clone was recorded only once. J is TRBJ2-7 and V is TRBV7-8; 7 bases fit TRBD1. Germline CDR1 is SGHVS and CDR2 is FQNEAQ. The CDR3 spans 16 residues. Trimming at V came to 5 bases and at J to 4 bases, leaving 14 bases not matched to a gene. CDR3 protein: CASSPVTGAGVYEQYF. The CDR3 DNA reads as TGTGCCAGCAGCCCAGTTACAGGGGCCGGGGTATACGAGCAGTACTTC.

The chain employs TRBV6-2 or TRBV6-3 and TRBJ2-1; weak D call: TRBD2 (6 bases). There are 15 residues in the CDR3. Looked up from germline, CDR1 is MNHEY and CDR2 is SVGEGT. V gave up 5 bases and J gave up 2 bases, with 13 bases separating them. CDR3: CASSGTSGAYNEQFF. CDR3 nucleotide sequence: TGTGCCAGCAGTGGGACGTCGGGAGCCTACAATGAGCAGTTCTTC.

The chain combines TRBV30 with TRBJ2-2, with 8 bases fitting TRBD1. With V trimmed by 7 bases and J by 2 bases, 6 bases remained unmatched. CDR3 size: 14 residues. Germline values: CDR1 GTSNPN, CDR2 SVGIG (reference sequence). The CDR3 bases are TGTGCCTTCACCGGGACAGGCAACACCGGGGAGCTGTTTTTT. As protein: CAFTGTGNTGELFF.

The chain employs TRBV28 and TRBJ1-5; 7 nucleotides align to TRBD1. V gave up 2 bases and J gave up 6 bases; unmatched junction bases: 4. In germline, CDR1 is MDHEN, CDR2 SYDVKM. The CDR3 is 14 residues long. The CDR3 reads CASSLIQGGQPQHF. In nucleotides, the CDR3 is TGTGCCAGCAGTTTAATCCAGGGGGGTCAGCCCCAGCATTTT.

The chain carries TRBV5-1 and TRBJ1-6, with 7 bases fitting TRBD1. Germline CDR1 reads SGHRS; CDR2 reads YFSETQ. This CDR3 region has 15 residues. With V trimmed by 3 bases and J by 2 bases, 2 bases remained unmatched. The CDR3 coding sequence is TGCGCCAGCAGCTCCGGACAGGCCTATAATTCACCCCTCCACTTT. Translation: CASSSGQAYNSPLHF.

This clone has more than one count but fewer than ten. This chain uses TRBV2 with TRBJ1-6; D is possibly TRBD1 (5 bases). The CDR3 loop spans 13 amino acids. Germline CDR1 reads SNHLY; CDR2 reads FYNNEI. V was cut by 6 bases and J by 7 bases, with 10 bases left in between. CDR3 DNA: TGTGCCAGCAGGCAGGGTACGAATTCACCCCTCCACTTT. Encoded protein: CASRQGTNSPLHF.

The chain has TRBV14 and TRBJ1-2; a possible D gene is TRBD1 (5 bases). The CDR3 runs 17 residues. From germline, CDR1 is SGHDN and CDR2 FVKESK. V was clipped by 0 bases and J by 3 bases, with 17 bases between them. The CDR3 sequence: CASSQDPWQGGDYGYTF. The CDR3 coding sequence is TGTGCCAGCAGCCAAGATCCTTGGCAGGGTGGAGACTATGGCTACACCTTC. Full variable domain (outside the CDR3, taken from reference TRBV14 and TRBJ1-2): EAGVTQFPSHSVIEKGQTVTLRCDPISGHDNLYWYRRVMGKEIKFLLHFVKESKQDESGMPNNRFLAERTGGTYSTLKVQPAELEDSGVYFCASSQDPWQGGDYGYTFGSGTRLTVV.

CDR3 coding DNA: TGTGCCAGCAGTCCCGGTGTGGGCGGGAGGAGTGAGACCCAGTACTTC. It codes for CASSPGVGGRSETQYF. This chain joins TRBV27 and TRBJ2-5, with TRBD2 identical over 8 bases. This CDR3 region has 16 residues. V lost 5 bases to trimming and J lost 5 bases; unmatched junction nucleotides: 13. CDR1 MNHEY and CDR2 SMNVEV come from the germline V gene (reference sequence).

The J gene is TRBJ1-6, the V gene TRBV11-2, with D possibly matching TRBD1 (6 bases). The CDR3 covers 18 residues. From germline, CDR1 is SGHAT and CDR2 FQNNGV. V lost 1 base to trimming and J lost 1 base, with 14 bases between them. The DNA for the CDR3 is TGTGCCAGCAGCTTAGGTGGGGCAGGGGTATCCTATAATTCACCCCTCCACTTT. Translation: CASSLGGAGVSYNSPLHF. The whole variable domain, remainder taken from reference TRBV11-2 and TRBJ1-6, is EAGVAQSPRYKIIEKRQSVAFWCNPISGHATLYWYQQILGQGPKLLIQFQNNGVVDDSQLPKDRFSAERLKGVDSTLKIQPAKLEDSAVYLCASSLGGAGVSYNSPLHFGNGTRLTVT.

This clone was seen only once. The chain uses TRBV21-1 and TRBJ2-3; no check of the table's D call, TRBD1, against the DNA was made. TRBV21-1 constitutes a pseudogene. This CDR3 contains 16 residues. CDR3 nucleotides: TGTGCCAGCAGCAACGAAGTGACAGGGAGCACAGATACGCAGTATTTT. It specifies CASSNEVTGSTDTQYF.